The next 23 T cell receptor beta chains were all read from a single sample in a study of T cell repertoires in cytomegalovirus infection. TCRdb processed the reads anew with MiXCR; each CDR3 protein has one entry. The sample has 310,000 or so distinct CDR3 sequences, more than 20% seen once. The specimen sequenced was PBMCs. These receptors were taken from a human donor in good health (CMV status not recorded). Some clones in this sample may be carry-over from other donors' samples.

The rearrangement joins TRBV18 to TRBJ1-1, with D unclear. The ends were cut back, 1 base at V and 1 base at J, with 13 bases in the middle. The CDR3 has 16 residues. CDR1 KGHSH and CDR2 LQKENI come from the germline V gene. In nucleotides, the CDR3 is TGTGCCAGCTCACCACGGGTTGCGTTAGCGAACACTGAAGCTTTCTTT. Its translation is CASSPRVALANTEAFF. Together with reference TRBV18 and TRBJ1-1, the CDR3 gives the full variable domain: NAGVMQNPRHLVRRRGQEARLRCSPMKGHSHVYWYRQLPEEGLKFMVYLQKENIIDESGMPKERFSAEFPKEGPSILRIQQVVRGDSAAYFCASSPRVALANTEAFFGQGTRLTVV.

Remarks on this clonotype: No DNA is shown, since the ends of the CDR3 on it are uncertain; the CDR3 is the one TCRdb lists. The genes are TRBV28 and TRBJ2-7; TRBD1, the table's D call, was not compared with the DNA. Germline CDR1 reads MDHEN; CDR2 reads SYDVKM. The CDR3 extends over 14 residues, inclusive of both ends. CDR3 sequence reads: CASSSSGHRYEQYF.

The table lists this clonotype with a few counts. The V gene is TRBV20-1, the J gene TRBJ1-1, with D possibly being TRBD1 (5 bases). V dropped 2 bases and J dropped 3 bases, with 7 bases sitting between them. Per germline, CDR1 DFQATT and CDR2 SNEGSKA (reference sequence). The CDR3 consists of 12 residues. For the CDR3, the DNA is TGCAGTGCTAGACAGGGTGACACTGAAGCTTTCTTT. Protein product: CSARQGDTEAFF.

This clonotype was detected ten times or more. V gene TRBV7-2 combines with J gene TRBJ2-2, with 14 nucleotides matching TRBD2. With V trimmed by 0 bases and J by 6 bases, 0 bases remained unmatched. Germline lookup yields CDR1 SGHTA and CDR2 FQGNSA. The CDR3 is 16 residues long. In DNA form, the CDR3 reads TGTGCCAGCAGCTTAGCGGGACTAGCGGGAGCCGGGGAGCTGTTTTTT. Translation: CASSLAGLAGAGELFF.

This chain joins TRBV5-4 and TRBJ1-4; D ambiguous. CDR3 size: 13 residues. Trimming shortened V by 8 bases and J by 5 bases, and 13 bases separated the two germline ends. Looked up from germline, CDR1 is SGHNT and CDR2 is YYREEE (reference sequence). CDR3 nucleotide sequence: TGTGCCAGTAGTTCGGCGGGGAATGAAAAACTGTTTTTT. Its translation is CASSSAGNEKLFF.

At least ten counts were recorded for this clonotype. The genes are TRBV12-3 or TRBV12-4 and TRBJ1-3; no clear D. V dropped 2 bases and J dropped 0 bases, with 8 bases sitting between them. This CDR3 comprises 15 residues. As DNA, the CDR3 is TGTGCCAGCAGTTTAAAGACGGCCTCTGGAAACACCATATATTTT. This sequence encodes CASSLKTASGNTIYF.

This sequence joins TRBV28 and TRBJ2-7; 7 bases align to TRBD2. The V gene's germline CDR1 is MDHEN and CDR2 SYDVKM. Trimming removed 6 bases from V and 0 bases from J; junction bases left unmatched: 8. This CDR3 comprises 15 residues. CDR3 nucleotide sequence: TGTGCCAGCAGCTTTCCGGGAGGCGGCTCCTACGAGCAGTACTTC. It yields the protein CASSFPGGGSYEQYF.

V usage is TRBV23-1 and J usage is TRBJ2-1; TRBD2 agrees at 15 bases. TRBV23-1 is an ORF; its function is uncertain. The V segment lost 4 bases and the J segment 9 bases; nucleotides outside the gene matches: 16. The CDR3 totals 19 residues. The CDR3 bases are TGCGCCAGCAGTCGGACTAGCGGGAGGGCCGCTGGATCCTCCCCTGAGCAGTTCTTC. As protein: CASSRTSGRAAGSSPEQFF.

The chain employs TRBV11-2 and TRBJ1-1; 7 bases line up with TRBD1. The CDR3 has 13 residues. Germline CDR1 SGHAT, CDR2 FQNNGV. After removal of 5 bases from V and 5 bases from J, the junction contained 5 bases not matched to a gene. The CDR3 loop reads CASSKTTGTEAFF. The CDR3 DNA reads as TGTGCCAGCAGCAAAACGACAGGGACTGAAGCTTTCTTT.

This chain joins TRBV29-1 and TRBJ2-5; D not resolved. The germline V gene encodes CDR1 SQVTM and CDR2 ANQGSEA. This CDR3 is built from 14 residues. Trimming removed 1 base from V and 0 bases from J, with 9 bases in between. CDR3 sequence: CSVEGRWDQETQYF. DNA of the CDR3: TGCAGCGTTGAAGGCCGATGGGACCAAGAGACCCAGTACTTC.

This clonotype was observed at least ten times. The gene calls are TRBV6-2 or TRBV6-3 and TRBJ2-1, with 10 bases lining up with TRBD2. This CDR3 is 15 amino acids long. J was trimmed by 2 bases and V by 4 bases; bases with no gene match: 2. Germline CDR1 MNHEY, CDR2 SVGEGT. CDR3 amino acids: CASSSSGSAYNEQFF. The CDR3 bases are TGTGCCAGCAGTTCTAGCGGGAGCGCCTACAATGAGCAGTTCTTC.

This clonotype was recorded at least ten times. V usage is TRBV7-2 and J usage is TRBJ2-4; D ambiguous. V shed 4 bases and J shed 7 bases, with 14 bases lying between them. Germline CDR1 SGHTA, CDR2 FQGNSA. CDR3 length: 14 amino acids. This CDR3 is CASSSSRQLNIQYF. The CDR3 DNA follows: TGTGCCAGCAGCTCGTCCCGGCAGCTCAACATTCAGTACTTC.

This clonotype was detected many times. The chain carries TRBV6-1 and TRBJ1-5; TRBD1 matches at 7 bases. Trimming took 9 bases from V and 4 from J; bases not matched to a gene: 6. CDR1 is MNHNS and CDR2 is SASEGT in the germline V gene. The CDR3 spans 13 residues. The CDR3, as DNA: TGTGCCAGTCGGGACAGAGGGAATCAGCCCCAGCATTTT. Amino acid sequence: CASRDRGNQPQHF.

This chain links TRBV9 with TRBJ1-1, with TRBD1 as a possible D gene (6 bases). The CDR3 spans 15 residues. V lost 0 bases to trimming and J lost 0 bases, with 9 bases between them. Germline loops: CDR1 SGDLS, CDR2 YYNGEE. Here the CDR3 DNA reads TGTGCCAGCAGCGTAGATCAGGGGATGAACACTGAAGCTTTCTTT. It translates to CASSVDQGMNTEAFF.

This clonotype was counted between two and nine times. The rearrangement links TRBV6-2 or TRBV6-3 to TRBJ2-7; perhaps D is TRBD1 or TRBD2 (5 bases each). The length of the CDR3 is 15 residues. The V and J ends lost 3 bases and 3 bases respectively, with 15 bases between them. CDR1 is MNHEY and CDR2 is SVGEGT in the germline V gene. For the CDR3, the DNA is TGTGCCAGCAGTTATGGGACCTCCTCGTACTACGAGCAGTACTTC. This codes for CASSYGTSSYYEQYF.

The rearrangement links TRBV29-1 to TRBJ1-1; TRBD1 is a possible D gene (5 bases). The CDR3 spans 13 residues. V was clipped by 5 bases and J by 1 base, with 11 bases between them. The germline V gene has CDR1 SQVTM and CDR2 ANQGSEA. The CDR3 loop reads CSVNTGKNTEAFF. As DNA, the CDR3 is TGCAGCGTTAATACAGGCAAGAACACTGAAGCTTTCTTT.

Ten or more counts support this clonotype. This chain connects TRBV7-2 to TRBJ2-5; D ambiguous. V was trimmed by 2 bases and J by 1 base, leaving 14 bases between them. This CDR3 comprises 16 residues. Germline-derived CDR1 and CDR2 are SGHTA and FQGNSA. The CDR3 reads CASSLQVRLFQETQYF. CDR3 nucleotide sequence: TGTGCCAGCAGCTTACAAGTGAGACTTTTCCAAGAGACCCAGTACTTC.

The rearrangement uses TRBV9 and TRBJ2-3; 7 bases map to TRBD2. The CDR3 sequence is 18 residues long. Germline V gene data show CDR1 as SGDLS and CDR2 as YYNGEE. Losses at the gene ends were 0 bases for V and 1 base for J; bases not matched to a gene: 11. CDR3 coding DNA: TGTGCCAGCAGCGTAGCCCCAGCGGGGCAGTCTGGCACAGATACGCAGTATTTT. This encodes CASSVAPAGQSGTDTQYF.

This clonotype was counted between two and nine times. The chain employs TRBV7-8 and TRBJ2-5; maybe TRBD1 (6 bases). The germline CDR1 and CDR2 sequences are SGHVS and FQNEAQ. The ends were cut back, 5 bases at V and 2 bases at J, with 12 bases in the middle. The CDR3 runs 14 residues. Written as DNA, the CDR3 is TGTGCCAGCAGCCTCCGGGACACACAAGAGACCCAGTACTTC. Protein sequence: CASSLRDTQETQYF.

This clonotype was detected many times. The chain uses TRBV7-2 and TRBJ2-7; 8 positions match TRBD1. CDR1 and CDR2 (germline): SGHTA, FQGNSA. Losses at the gene ends were 1 base for V and 12 bases for J; bases not matched to a gene: 8. The CDR3 runs to 13 residues. CDR3 amino acids: CASSLDGYGQGYF. For the CDR3, the DNA is TGTGCCAGCAGCTTAGACGGGTACGGACAGGGGTACTTC. Drawing the rest from reference TRBV7-2 and TRBJ2-7, the complete variable domain is GAGVSQSPSNKVTEKGKDVELRCDPISGHTALYWYRQSLGQGLEFLIYFQGNSAPDKSGLPSDRFSAERTGGSVSTLTIQRTQQEDSAVYLCASSLDGYGQGYFGPGTRLTVT.

This clonotype has just a few counts. The V call is TRBV11-1, the J call TRBJ1-6; 10 positions agree with TRBD1. CDR1 and CDR2 from the germline V gene are SGHAT and FQDESV (reference sequence). The trim removed 5 bases at V and 10 bases at J, leaving 5 bases unmatched. The CDR3 has 14 amino acids. DNA of the CDR3: TGTGCCAGCAGCCCAGGACAGGGGGAATCACCCCTCCACTTT. It codes for CASSPGQGESPLHF. The full variable domain, completed using reference TRBV11-1 and TRBJ1-6, is EAEVAQSPRYKITEKSQAVAFWCDPISGHATLYWYRQILGQGPELLVQFQDESVVDDSQLPKDRFSAERLKGVDSTLKIQPAELGDSAMYLCASSPGQGESPLHFGNGTRLTVT.

This chain joins TRBV30 and TRBJ2-3; the match to TRBD2 covers 12 bases. J was trimmed by 5 bases and V by 1 base; bases with no gene match: 4. Germline V gives CDR1 GTSNPN, CDR2 SVGIG (reference sequence). The length of the CDR3 is 15 residues. This chain's CDR3 is CAWSGLAGEIDTQYF. The CDR3 DNA is TGTGCCTGGAGTGGACTAGCGGGAGAGATAGATACGCAGTATTTT.

With regard to this clonotype: The junction departs from germline at one end; a sequencing error may be responsible. V gene TRBV7-6 combines with J gene TRBJ2-7; D unresolved. Germline-derived CDR1 and CDR2 are SGHVS and FNYEAQ. The CDR3 consists of 14 residues. CDR3 bases: TGTGACAGCAGCTCTACGGACGGGTCCTACGAGCAGTACTTC. It yields the protein CDSSSTDGSYEQYF.